This T cell receptor beta chain was obtained from a study of blood T cell repertoires in COVID-19. Study-level background: Sites across the United States, Italy and Spain contributed samples from acute and convalescent COVID-19. In each case, the material was cDNA or gDNA derived from T cells, B-cell-depleted T cells, or PBMCs.

Germline V CDR1 and CDR2: MNHEY, SVGAGI. The CDR3 spans 16 residues. The trim removed 2 bases at V and 6 bases at J, leaving 9 bases unmatched. Original processing methods: Estimated nucleated cell counts came from reference gene primer amplification. Clones were sequenced by immunoSEQ multiplex PCR, and TCRdb holds only the in-frame ones, with some missing. Clonal size and the V and J genes are those of that table, whereas D and trimming came from the DNA. Here the sample spans 140,000 or so clones, 85% to 90% being singletons. The rearrangement links TRBV6-5 to TRBJ2-1, with 8 bases lining up with TRBD2. This TCR was sampled from a human donor in a cohort sampled during active COVID-19. Sequencing was carried out using peripheral blood. The CDR3 nucleotides read TGTGCCAGCAGTTACGACGAGCGGGGGATAGTCAATGAGCAGTTCTTC. Its translation: CASSYDERGIVNEQFF.